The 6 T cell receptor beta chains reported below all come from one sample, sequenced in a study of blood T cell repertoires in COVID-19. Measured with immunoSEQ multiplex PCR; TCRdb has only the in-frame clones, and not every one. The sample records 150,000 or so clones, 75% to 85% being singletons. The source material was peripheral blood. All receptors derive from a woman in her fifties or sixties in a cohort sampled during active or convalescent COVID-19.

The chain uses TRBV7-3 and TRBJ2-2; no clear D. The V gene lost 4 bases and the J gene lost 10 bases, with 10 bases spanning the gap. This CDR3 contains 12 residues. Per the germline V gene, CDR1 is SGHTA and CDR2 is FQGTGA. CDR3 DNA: TGTGCCAGCAGCTACCTAGGAAAGGAGCTGTTTTTT. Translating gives CASSYLGKELFF.

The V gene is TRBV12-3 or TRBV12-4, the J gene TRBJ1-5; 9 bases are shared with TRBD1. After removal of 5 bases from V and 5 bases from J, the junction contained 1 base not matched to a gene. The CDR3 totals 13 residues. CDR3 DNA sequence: TGTGCCAGCAGTCGGGACAGGGATCAGCCCCAGCATTTT. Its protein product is CASSRDRDQPQHF.

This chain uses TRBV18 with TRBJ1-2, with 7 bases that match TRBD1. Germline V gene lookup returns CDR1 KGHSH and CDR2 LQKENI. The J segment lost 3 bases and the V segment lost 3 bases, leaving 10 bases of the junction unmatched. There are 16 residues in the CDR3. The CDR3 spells CASSPLGGTGDYGYTF. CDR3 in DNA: TGTGCCAGCTCACCCCTGGGGGGCACAGGGGACTATGGCTACACCTTC.

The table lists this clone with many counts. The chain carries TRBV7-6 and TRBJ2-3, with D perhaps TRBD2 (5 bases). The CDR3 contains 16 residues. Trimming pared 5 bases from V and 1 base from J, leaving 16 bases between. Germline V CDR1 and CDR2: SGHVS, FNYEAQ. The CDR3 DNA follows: TGTGCCAGCAGCCTATACAAGGGAGTGGGCACAGATACGCAGTATTTT. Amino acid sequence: CASSLYKGVGTDTQYF.

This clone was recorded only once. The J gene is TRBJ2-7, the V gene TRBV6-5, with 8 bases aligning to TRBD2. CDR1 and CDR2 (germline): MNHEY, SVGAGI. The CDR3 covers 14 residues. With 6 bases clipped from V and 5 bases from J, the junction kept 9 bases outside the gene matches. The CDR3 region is CASSNRGGLDEQYF. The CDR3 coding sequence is TGTGCCAGCAGCAACCGGGGGGGCCTCGACGAGCAGTACTTC.

CDR3 coding DNA: TGTGCCAGCAGCAAGAGGGACAGGGGGCCCTATGGCTACACCTTC. It translates to CASSKRDRGPYGYTF. This chain uses TRBV7-9 with TRBJ1-2; TRBD1 agrees at 12 bases. Germline values: CDR1 SEHNR, CDR2 FQNEAQ (reference sequence). Trimming cost V 5 bases and J 4 bases; bases outside gene matches: 5. This CDR3 has 15 residues.